This record concerns one T cell receptor beta chain sequence. This record comes from a study of blood T cells in healthy people across ages. Drawn from each donor were ten milliliters of peripheral blood. Every sample had a minimum of 6 million PBMCs isolated. Extraction yielded at least 6 micrograms of total RNA per sample. The authors ran a second PCR of about 7 to 11 cycles using a sample-barcoded 5' primer and a J-beta primer mix. TCRdb re-analysed the 5' RACE reads in MiXCR, keeping a single row per CDR3 protein. The repertoire consists of hundreds of thousands of distinct CDR3 sequences, with more than 45% occurring once and the leading ten covering approximately 20%. This clonotype was sampled from a man aged 25 to 40 in good health. Sequenced: blood.

CDR3 DNA sequence: TGTGCCAGCACCCCAGAGGGCAGGGGGTTTAAGGCTGGGGCCAACGTCCTGACTTTC. This gives the protein CASTPEGRGFKAGANVLTF. The chain combines TRBV21-1 with TRBJ2-6; whether TRBD1, the table's D call, matches the DNA was not checked. TRBV21-1 constitutes a pseudogene. The CDR3 spans 19 residues.